A single sample gave rise to the 22 T cell receptor beta chains below, sequenced in a study of control samples from healthy donors and cancer patients. Clones were read by immunoSEQ multiplex PCR, and TCRdb kept only the in-frame ones, dropping some. The data show around 92,000 clones, with roughly four fifths seen just once and 2% to 2.5% held by the top ten. The sample comprised blood. Receptor source: a man aged 55 to 70 in good health.

The chain is built from TRBV4-1 and TRBJ2-1; D is possibly TRBD2 (5 bases). With 3 bases removed from V and 5 bases from J, the gap between germline ends came to 20 bases. Germline CDR1 MGHRA, CDR2 YSYEKL. The CDR3 has 17 residues. In DNA, the CDR3 is TGCGCCAGCAGCCACGGTAGGAACCTAGCCGGGGACAATGAGCAGTTCTTC. Its translation: CASSHGRNLAGDNEQFF.

V usage is TRBV19 and J usage is TRBJ1-2; 7 bases match TRBD1. The CDR3 is 14 amino acids. J gave up 4 bases and V 4 bases, and 6 bases lay outside the gene matches. Germline loops: CDR1 LNHDA, CDR2 SQIVND (reference sequence). CDR3 amino acids: CASSTSGTAYGYTF. CDR3 nucleotides: TGTGCCAGTAGTACTTCCGGGACAGCCTATGGCTACACCTTC. Supplemented by reference TRBV19 and TRBJ1-2, the full variable domain reads DGGITQSPKYLFRKEGQNVTLSCEQNLNHDAMYWYRQDPGQGLRLIYYSQIVNDFQKGDIAEGYSVSREKKESFPLTVTSAQKNPTAFYLCASSTSGTAYGYTFGSGTRLTVV.

V is TRBV5-4 and J is TRBJ1-4; 11 positions agree with TRBD1. J gave up 8 bases and V 8 bases, and 20 bases lay outside the gene matches. This CDR3 has 18 amino acids. CDR1 is SGHNT, CDR2 YYREEE, per germline (reference sequence). The CDR3 DNA reads TGTGCCAGACTTCCGGGACAGGGGGGAGAGGGTGCTTCCGAAAAACTGTTTTTT. This gives the protein CARLPGQGGEGASEKLFF.

The chain has TRBV2 and TRBJ2-3, with 12 positions matching TRBD2. Trimming cost V 6 bases and J 6 bases; bases outside gene matches: 4. CDR3 length: 14 amino acids. In germline, CDR1 is SNHLY, CDR2 FYNNEI. The CDR3 sequence: CASRLAGGRDTQYF. DNA of the CDR3: TGTGCCAGCAGACTAGCGGGAGGTAGGGATACGCAGTATTTT.

The V and J genes are TRBV6-1 and TRBJ1-5; 9 nucleotides line up with TRBD1. This CDR3 comprises 16 residues. With V trimmed by 4 bases and J by 0 bases, 4 bases remained unmatched. The germline V gene has CDR1 MNHNS and CDR2 SASEGT. The CDR3 is CASSVQGAHSNQPQHF. In DNA form, the CDR3 reads TGTGCCAGCAGTGTACAGGGGGCCCATAGCAATCAGCCCCAGCATTTT.

The J gene is TRBJ2-1, the V gene TRBV9, with D perhaps TRBD1 (6 bases). The ends were cut back, 3 bases at V and 4 bases at J, with 14 bases in the middle. The germline V gene encodes CDR1 SGDLS and CDR2 YYNGEE. There are 15 residues in the CDR3. The CDR3 DNA follows: TGTGCCAGCAGCGGAGGACAGACCCTATACAATGAGCAGTTCTTC. As protein: CASSGGQTLYNEQFF.

The genes are TRBV5-1 and TRBJ2-7; D perhaps matches TRBD1 (5 bases). The V and J ends lost 0 bases and 5 bases respectively, with 12 bases between them. Germline CDR1 reads SGHRS; CDR2 reads YFSETQ. The CDR3 loop spans 14 amino acids. This CDR3 is CASSLEQGRDEQYF. CDR3 DNA sequence: TGCGCCAGCAGCTTGGAGCAGGGAAGGGACGAGCAGTACTTC.

The chain is built from TRBV12-3 or TRBV12-4 and TRBJ1-5; D gene ambiguous. The CDR3 is 13 amino acids. V dropped 5 bases and J dropped 4 bases, with 9 bases sitting between them. The CDR3 DNA reads TGTGCCAGCAGTGGGTCCAAAAATCAGCCCCAGCATTTT. It yields the protein CASSGSKNQPQHF.

The chain is built from TRBV9 and TRBJ1-5; D is possibly TRBD1 (5 bases). Trimming removed 4 bases at V and 2 bases at J, with 10 bases between. The CDR3 sequence is 14 residues long. Germline V CDR1 and CDR2: SGDLS, YYNGEE. The CDR3 bases are TGTGCCAGCAGCCCAAGCAGGGGCAATCAGCCCCAGCATTTT. It is translated as CASSPSRGNQPQHF.

V usage is TRBV28 and J usage is TRBJ1-5; weak D call: TRBD1 (6 bases). The CDR3 has 19 amino acids. The V gene's germline CDR1 is MDHEN and CDR2 SYDVKM. The germline V and J ends were trimmed by 7 bases and 0 bases, with 25 bases remaining between them. The chain's CDR3 is CASILGGSLDFYSNQPQHF. The CDR3 DNA reads as TGTGCCAGCATCCTGGGGGGCAGCTTAGACTTTTATAGCAATCAGCCCCAGCATTTT.

The V gene is TRBV29-1, the J gene TRBJ2-7, with 13 positions matching TRBD2. Per the germline V gene, CDR1 is SQVTM and CDR2 is ANQGSEA. After removal of 8 bases from V and 4 bases from J, the junction contained 8 bases not matched to a gene. The CDR3 contains 14 residues. Here the CDR3 DNA reads TGCAGCTTCCGGACTAGCGGGAGCGGGTACGAGCAGTACTTC. Translated, it gives CSFRTSGSGYEQYF.

The chain joins TRBV6-1 to TRBJ2-7; 10 nucleotides line up with TRBD1. J gave up 2 bases and V 2 bases, and 6 bases lay outside the gene matches. CDR3 length: 16 residues. Germline V gene lookup returns CDR1 MNHNS and CDR2 SASEGT. The CDR3 region has the DNA TGTGCCAGCAGTGAATACCCCGGGACAGGGGCCTACGAGCAGTACTTC. As protein: CASSEYPGTGAYEQYF.

Concerning this clone itself: Other nucleotide sequences from this sample produce the same CDR3. V and J are TRBV12-3 or TRBV12-4 and TRBJ2-1; D not certain. The CDR3 contains 12 residues. With 6 bases removed from V and 9 bases from J, the gap between germline ends came to 12 bases. CDR3 coding DNA: TGTGCCAGCAGCCCTCGGGTAGGTGAGCAGTTCTTC. The encoded protein is CASSPRVGEQFF.

The J gene is TRBJ2-3, the V gene TRBV4-1; D is ambiguous. CDR3 length: 15 residues. Germline assignment: CDR1 MGHRA and CDR2 YSYEKL. Trimming removed 2 bases from V and 2 bases from J, with 11 bases in between. The CDR3 reads CASSQSGKTTDTQYF. The CDR3 DNA follows: TGCGCCAGCAGCCAAAGTGGTAAAACCACAGATACGCAGTATTTT.

The V and J genes are TRBV28 and TRBJ2-2; TRBD1 matches 7 bases. With V trimmed by 5 bases and J by 5 bases, 11 bases remained unmatched. Germline-derived CDR1 and CDR2 are MDHEN and SYDVKM. This CDR3 has 16 residues. In nucleotides, the CDR3 is TGTGCCAGCAGTGCGATACAGGGGATCTTTACCGGGGAGCTGTTTTTT. This encodes CASSAIQGIFTGELFF.

V gene TRBV11-2 combines with J gene TRBJ1-2, with D uncertain. Germline V gives CDR1 SGHAT, CDR2 FQNNGV. The CDR3 has 17 amino acids. Trimming cost V 3 bases and J 4 bases, with 21 bases left between them. The CDR3, as DNA: TGTGCCAGCAGCTTTGGTGGGCCCCTAAGCTCTATCTATGGCTACACCTTC. The encoded protein is CASSFGGPLSSIYGYTF.

The V and J genes are TRBV30 and TRBJ2-7; 10 bases fit TRBD2. Germline V gene data show CDR1 as GTSNPN and CDR2 as SVGIG (reference sequence). CDR3 length equals 13 residues. J gave up 1 base and V 4 bases, and 1 base lay outside the gene matches. The CDR3 protein is CAWKGLASYEQYF. The CDR3 bases are TGTGCCTGGAAGGGACTAGCGTCCTACGAGCAGTACTTC. Drawing the rest from reference TRBV30 and TRBJ2-7, the complete variable domain is SQTIHQWPATLVQPVGSPLSLECTVEGTSNPNLYWYRQAAGRGLQLLFYSVGIGQISSEVPQNLSASRPQDRQFILSSKKLLLSDSGFYLCAWKGLASYEQYFGPGTRLTVT.

This chain links TRBV11-2 with TRBJ2-5; 11 bases match TRBD2. Trimming removed 3 bases from V and 5 bases from J; junction bases left unmatched: 5. Per the germline V gene, CDR1 is SGHAT and CDR2 is FQNNGV. The CDR3 has 15 residues. The CDR3 DNA is TGTGCCAGCAGCTTTAGCGGGGGGGACGGGGAGACCCAGTACTTC. The encoded protein is CASSFSGGDGETQYF.

The rearrangement joins TRBV9 to TRBJ2-4; a possible D gene is TRBD2 (6 bases). V was trimmed by 0 bases and J by 6 bases, leaving 10 bases between them. The length of the CDR3 is 14 residues. The germline V gene has CDR1 SGDLS and CDR2 YYNGEE. The CDR3 coding sequence is TGTGCCAGCAGCGTAGATAGCGGCAGAAACATTCAGTACTTC. Encoded protein: CASSVDSGRNIQYF.

The genes are TRBV15 and TRBJ2-3; TRBD1 is a possible D gene (6 bases). The CDR3 runs 17 residues. CDR1 and CDR2 from the germline V gene are LNHNV and YYDKDF (reference sequence). Trimming took off 2 bases at V and 5 bases at J, with 20 bases between the two ends. In nucleotides, the CDR3 is TGTGCCACCAGCAGACCCCCCTCTAGGGGGAAGGAAGATACGCAGTATTTT. It specifies CATSRPPSRGKEDTQYF.

The chain recombines TRBV5-5 with TRBJ2-4; the match to TRBD1 covers 7 bases. The junction had 12 bases not matched to a gene; V was cut back by 0 bases and J by 0 bases. Germline V gives CDR1 SGHKS, CDR2 YYEKEE (reference sequence). CDR3 length equals 19 residues. In DNA, the CDR3 is TGTGCCAGCAGCTTGGCGGACGGGACAGCGACCTTAGCCAAAAACATTCAGTACTTC. Translated, it gives CASSLADGTATLAKNIQYF.

The rearrangement uses TRBV3-1 (or the pseudogene TRBV3-2) and TRBJ2-6, with 9 bases lining up with TRBD1. Germline lookup yields CDR1 LGHDT and CDR2 YNNKEL (reference sequence). The CDR3 consists of 19 residues. V shed 5 bases and J 0 bases; nucleotides not matched to a gene: 11. The CDR3 DNA sequence: TGTGCCAGCAGCTCGCAGAGGACAGGGGCCCGCTCTGGGGCCAACGTCCTGACTTTC. Translating gives CASSSQRTGARSGANVLTF.